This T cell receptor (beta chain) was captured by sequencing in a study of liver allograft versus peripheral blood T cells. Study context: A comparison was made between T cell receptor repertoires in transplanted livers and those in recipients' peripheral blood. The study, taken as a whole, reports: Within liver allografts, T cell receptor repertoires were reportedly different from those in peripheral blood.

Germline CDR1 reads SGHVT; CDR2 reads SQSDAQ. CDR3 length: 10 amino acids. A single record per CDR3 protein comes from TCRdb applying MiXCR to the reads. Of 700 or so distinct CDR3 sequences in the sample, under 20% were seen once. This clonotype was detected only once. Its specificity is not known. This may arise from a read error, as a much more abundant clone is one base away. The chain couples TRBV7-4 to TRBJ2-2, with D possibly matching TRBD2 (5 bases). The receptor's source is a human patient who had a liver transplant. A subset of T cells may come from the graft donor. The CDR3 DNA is TGTGCCAGCACCTTCGGGGAGCAGTTTTTT. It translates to CASTFGEQFF.